A selection of T cell receptor beta chains follows, all from one sample in a study of beta chain features in type 1 diabetes. The assay was immunoSEQ multiplex PCR, and TCRdb's table has in-frame clones only and misses some. This table holds over 150,000 clones, about 8.3% found once. The source material was central memory CD4+ T cells from blood. The source of these receptors is a woman younger than 35 with type 1 diabetes. CDR3s include the opening cysteine and the closing phenylalanine or tryptophan. A D gene is named only where the DNA matches it firmly. Size is stated for part of the rows, as once, few or many counts, or as a class when the clone is expanded.

V: TRBV4-3; size: .; J: TRBJ1-6; D: .; CDR3: CASSQDPGAKSLHF; DNA: TGCGCCAGCAGCCAAGATCCAGGGGCCAAGTCCCTCCACTTT
V: TRBV5-4; size: few; J: TRBJ1-1; D: .; CDR3: CASSLNGGERTEAFF; DNA: TGTGCCAGCAGCTTGAACGGGGGGGAAAGGACTGAAGCTTTCTTT
V: TRBV5-4; size: .; J: TRBJ2-7; D: .; CDR3: CASSEKYEQYF; DNA: TGTGCCAGCAGCGAGAAGTACGAGCAGTACTTC
V: TRBV19; size: few; J: TRBJ2-1; D: .; CDR3: CATAPGLQQGEQFF; DNA: TGTGCCACCGCACCGGGACTTCAGCAGGGTGAGCAGTTCTTC
V: TRBV7-7; size: few; J: TRBJ2-5; D: .; CDR3: CASSLDRRETQYF; DNA: TGTGCTAGCAGCTTAGACAGGCGGGAGACCCAGTACTTC
V: TRBV29-1; size: .; J: TRBJ1-2; D: TRBD1; CDR3: CSVEGRTGSFGYTF; DNA: TGCAGCGTTGAAGGGAGGACAGGGAGTTTTGGCTACACCTTC
V: TRBV21-1; size: few; J: TRBJ2-5; D: .; CDR3: CASSNPRDRESRTQYF; DNA: TGTGCCAGCAGCAATCCGAGGGACAGGGAATCGAGGACCCAGTACTTC
V: TRBV5-1; size: few; J: TRBJ2-1; D: TRBD1; CDR3: CASSWGQGGEQFF; DNA: TGCGCCAGCAGCTGGGGACAGGGAGGTGAGCAGTTCTTC
V: TRBV4-3; size: .; J: TRBJ2-5; D: .; CDR3: CASSPGWRGRETQYF; DNA: TGCGCCAGCAGCCCGGGCTGGCGGGGACGCGAGACCCAGTACTTC
V: TRBV6-5; size: few; J: TRBJ1-6; D: .; CDR3: CASSWDGIGSNSPLHF; DNA: TGTGCCAGCAGTTGGGACGGGATCGGGAGCAATTCACCCCTCCACTTT
V: TRBV7-9; size: few; J: TRBJ2-3; D: .; CDR3: CASSGAYSTDTQYF; DNA: TGTGCCAGCAGCGGGGCGTACAGCACAGATACGCAGTATTTT
V: TRBV9; size: .; J: TRBJ2-7; D: TRBD1; CDR3: CASSVQGAGEQYF; DNA: TGTGCCAGCAGCGTACAGGGGGCAGGGGAGCAGTACTTC
V: TRBV14; size: few; J: TRBJ1-4; D: .; CDR3: CASSQEGRRTEKLFF; DNA: TGTGCCAGCAGCCAAGAGGGAAGGAGGACTGAAAAACTGTTTTTT
V: TRBV20-1; size: few; J: TRBJ2-5; D: .; CDR3: CSAEGVTQYF; DNA: TGCAGTGCTGAGGGTGTGACCCAGTACTTC
V: TRBV6-5; size: .; J: TRBJ2-7; D: .; CDR3: CASSPQGSGLYEQYF; DNA: TGTGCCAGCAGCCCCCAGGGTAGCGGACTCTACGAGCAGTACTTC
V: TRBV4-3; size: few; J: TRBJ2-1; D: TRBD2; CDR3: CASSQGLAGVYNEQFF; DNA: TGCGCCAGCAGCCAGGGACTAGCGGGAGTGTACAATGAGCAGTTCTTC
V: TRBV7-9; size: few; J: TRBJ2-7; D: TRBD1; CDR3: CASSSGQGDYEQYF; DNA: TGTGCCAGCAGCTCGGGACAGGGGGACTACGAGCAGTACTTC
V: TRBV5-4; size: few; J: TRBJ1-1; D: .; CDR3: CASTPSPNAEAFF; DNA: TGTGCCAGCACCCCGAGTCCAAACGCTGAAGCTTTCTTT
V: TRBV29-1; size: few; J: TRBJ1-2; D: .; CDR3: CTARGLYGYTF; DNA: TGCACCGCTCGGGGTCTCTATGGCTACACCTTC
V: TRBV5-1; size: .; J: TRBJ2-7; D: .; CDR3: CASSSMSSYEQYF; DNA: TGCGCCAGCAGCTCCATGAGCTCCTACGAGCAGTACTTC
V: TRBV2; size: few; J: TRBJ2-2; D: TRBD2; CDR3: CASGGTSGGYTGELFF; DNA: TGTGCCAGCGGGGGGACTAGCGGGGGCTACACCGGGGAGCTGTTTTTT
V: TRBV18; size: .; J: TRBJ2-7; D: TRBD1; CDR3: CASSPPGQAYEQYF; DNA: TGTGCCAGCTCACCCCCGGGACAGGCGTACGAGCAGTACTTC
V: TRBV7-3; size: .; J: TRBJ2-4; D: TRBD2; CDR3: CASSAAGVAKNIQYF; DNA: TGTGCCAGCAGTGCCGCGGGGGTAGCCAAAAACATTCAGTACTTC
V: TRBV28; size: .; J: TRBJ2-3; D: TRBD1; CDR3: CASSSPGQGTDTQYF; DNA: TGTGCCAGCAGTTCTCCGGGACAGGGTACAGATACGCAGTATTTT
V: TRBV7-8; size: .; J: TRBJ2-1; D: .; CDR3: CASITTPRSYNEQFF; DNA: TGTGCCAGCATCACTACCCCGCGAAGCTACAATGAGCAGTTCTTC
V: TRBV2; size: .; J: TRBJ1-5; D: .; CDR3: CASRSTGLIQPQHF; DNA: TGTGCCAGCAGGTCAACAGGGTTAATACAGCCCCAGCATTTT
V: TRBV7-9; size: .; J: TRBJ2-1; D: TRBD2; CDR3: CASSVSGRENNEQFF; DNA: TGTGCCAGCAGCGTTAGCGGGAGGGAAAACAATGAGCAGTTCTTC
V: TRBV7-2; size: few; J: TRBJ2-3; D: .; CDR3: CASGQRYTQYF; DNA: TGTGCCAGCGGACAGAGGTATACGCAGTATTTT
V: TRBV2; size: few; J: TRBJ1-4; D: TRBD1; CDR3: CASSPRGTGGNRLFF; DNA: TGTGCCAGCAGTCCCCGTGGGACAGGGGGGAATCGGCTGTTTTTT
V: TRBV28; size: few; J: TRBJ2-2; D: TRBD1; CDR3: CASSPGQTGELFF; DNA: TGTGCCAGCAGTCCGGGACAGACCGGGGAGCTGTTTTTT